This T cell receptor (beta chain) originates from a study of shared T cell receptors in the human thymus. The V gene's germline CDR1 is PRHDT and CDR2 FYEKMQ (reference sequence). The ends were cut back, 2 bases at V and 0 bases at J, with 17 bases in the middle. This CDR3 has 17 amino acids. Repertoires were generated with immunoSEQ multiplex PCR, while TCRdb's copy carries only in-frame clones and drops some. The table lists roughly 550,000 clones, about 84% of them singletons. These data also formed part of another study, on human thymus T cells.

Sequencing used thymocytes. This chain joins TRBV13 and TRBJ2-7; D might be TRBD1 (5 bases). The TCR sequence derives from a boy under two years old with a congenital heart defect. CDR3 nucleotides: TGTGCCAGCAGCTTATACCAGGGTGATGCCCCCTCCTACGAGCAGTACTTC. Translated, it gives CASSLYQGDAPSYEQYF.